Below are 29 T cell receptor beta chains sequenced from a single sample in a study of shared clonotypes between healthy human individuals. The table came from immunoSEQ multiplex PCR; TCRdb's copy has only in-frame clones and leaves some out. The sample includes around 2,000,000 clones, roughly 94% seen only once; the top ten take approximately 1.2%. Terminally differentiated effector memory CD45RA+ cells were excluded from the naive CD8 cells, which were CD45RO-negative and positively selected for CCR7. Specimen: naive CD8+ T cells sorted from blood. These receptors were taken from a man between 18 and 29 years old in good health.

The gene calls are TRBV4-1 and TRBJ1-3; D uncertain. CDR1 is MGHRA and CDR2 is YSYEKL in the germline V gene. Trimming removed 0 bases at V and 0 bases at J, with 9 bases between. The CDR3 runs 16 residues. This chain's CDR3 is CASSQDPTYSGNTIYF. CDR3 in DNA: TGCGCCAGCAGCCAAGACCCGACATACTCTGGAAACACCATATATTTT.

The genes are TRBV4-1 and TRBJ2-1; 7 bases agree with TRBD2. Germline lookup yields CDR1 MGHRA and CDR2 YSYEKL. The CDR3 is 13 residues long. V lost 2 bases to trimming and J lost 6 bases; unmatched junction nucleotides: 1. CDR3 DNA: TGCGCCAGCAGCCAAAGCGGGATCAATGAGCAGTTCTTC. Its translation: CASSQSGINEQFF.

This chain connects TRBV10-3 to TRBJ2-1, with TRBD1 as a possible D gene (5 bases). The CDR3 runs to 17 residues. Germline CDR1 and CDR2: ENHRY and SYGVKD. V lost 3 bases, J lost 6 bases, and 21 bases lay in between. CDR3 bases: TGTGCCATCAGTGACCAGCCGGACACGGACGTTCGCAATGAGCAGTTCTTC. Its translation: CAISDQPDTDVRNEQFF.

V gene TRBV9 combines with J gene TRBJ1-1; D is undetermined. This CDR3 region has 14 residues. The germline V and J ends were trimmed by 0 bases and 1 base, with 7 bases remaining between them. CDR1 SGDLS and CDR2 YYNGEE come from the germline V gene. The CDR3 bases are TGTGCCAGCAGCGTAGTTAGACAGAACACTGAAGCTTTCTTT. It is translated as CASSVVRQNTEAFF.

This sequence joins TRBV30 and TRBJ2-3, with TRBD2 as a possible D gene (6 bases). The ends were cut back, 7 bases at V and 4 bases at J, with 12 bases in the middle. The CDR3 length is 12 residues. Germline V gives CDR1 GTSNPN, CDR2 SVGIG (reference sequence). The CDR3 region is CAYTGSADTQYF. DNA for the CDR3: TGTGCCTATACCGGGAGTGCAGATACGCAGTATTTT.

J is TRBJ2-2 and V is TRBV5-4; D gene uncertain. V gave up 5 bases and J gave up 7 bases, with 9 bases separating them. Germline V gene sequence: CDR1 SGHNT, CDR2 YYREEE (reference sequence). The CDR3 length is 12 residues. The DNA of the CDR3 is TGTGCCAGCAGTTTGACTGGCGGGGAGCTGTTTTTT. It is translated as CASSLTGGELFF.

The chain recombines TRBV5-1 with TRBJ1-1; D perhaps matches TRBD1 (5 bases). From germline, CDR1 is SGHRS and CDR2 YFSETQ. The CDR3 runs to 16 residues. The ends were cut back, 4 bases at V and 0 bases at J, with 16 bases in the middle. CDR3 region: CASSRIPGLLNTEAFF. For the CDR3, the DNA is TGCGCCAGCAGCAGGATCCCGGGACTCCTGAACACTGAAGCTTTCTTT.

The CDR3 loop is CASSVRGLAGDYSTDTQYF. Here the CDR3 DNA reads TGTGCCAGCAGCGTACGGGGACTAGCGGGGGACTATAGCACAGATACGCAGTATTTT. The chain carries TRBV9 and TRBJ2-3; 14 bases are shared with TRBD2. There are 19 residues in the CDR3. Germline-derived CDR1 and CDR2 are SGDLS and YYNGEE. V was pared by 1 base and J by 0 bases, with 7 bases of the junction left unmatched.

The chain joins TRBV30 to TRBJ2-7, with D maybe TRBD1 (5 bases). Trimming removed 5 bases from V and 6 bases from J, with 17 bases in between. The CDR3 has 13 residues. In germline, CDR1 is GTSNPN, CDR2 SVGIG (reference sequence). As DNA, the CDR3 is TGTGCCTGGGACCAGCAGGGATCTTCCGAGCAGTACTTC. Residues: CAWDQQGSSEQYF.

This sequence joins TRBV28 and TRBJ1-2; maybe TRBD1 (6 bases). Germline V gives CDR1 MDHEN, CDR2 SYDVKM. Trimming cost V 4 bases and J 6 bases, with 12 bases left between them. This CDR3 is 13 amino acids long. The CDR3 DNA sequence: TGTGCCAGCAGTTACAGGAGGACAGATGGCTACACCTTC. Its translation is CASSYRRTDGYTF.

Details on this clone: The sample contains more than one DNA sequence encoding this CDR3. The chain carries TRBV4-1 and TRBJ2-7, with a tentative D call TRBD1 (5 bases). V dropped 0 bases and J dropped 0 bases, with 12 bases sitting between them. The CDR3 runs to 16 residues. Germline V CDR1 and CDR2: MGHRA, YSYEKL. In nucleotides, the CDR3 is TGCGCCAGCAGCCAAGATAGGGGCCACAGCTCCTACGAGCAGTACTTC. It encodes CASSQDRGHSSYEQYF.

The V gene is TRBV27, the J gene TRBJ1-2; D is undetermined. There are 15 residues in the CDR3. The V end was cut by 0 bases, the J end by 2 bases, with 10 bases between. The germline CDR1 and CDR2 sequences are MNHEY and SMNVEV (reference sequence). CDR3 protein: CASSLSWVSNYGYTF. The CDR3 region has the DNA TGTGCCAGCAGTTTATCGTGGGTTTCCAACTATGGCTACACCTTC.

This chain joins TRBV29-1 and TRBJ2-7; D remains unclear. The CDR3 is 13 residues long. The V and J ends lost 1 base and 0 bases respectively, with 7 bases between them. The V gene's germline CDR1 is SQVTM and CDR2 ANQGSEA. CDR3 sequence (DNA): TGCAGCGTTGAAGGGCAGCGCTCCTACGAGCAGTACTTC. This encodes CSVEGQRSYEQYF.

The V call is TRBV28, the J call TRBJ1-1, with 8 bases fitting TRBD1. After removal of 6 bases from V and 6 bases from J, the junction contained 15 bases not matched to a gene. Germline V gene data show CDR1 as MDHEN and CDR2 as SYDVKM. This CDR3 spans 16 amino acids. CDR3 DNA sequence: TGTGCCAGCAGCTCGGCCCAGGGGGCGACAGAACCTGAAGCTTTCTTT. It is translated as CASSSAQGATEPEAFF.

This chain joins TRBV27 and TRBJ2-7, with 7 bases aligning to TRBD1. The CDR3 length is 15 residues. V was pared by 6 bases and J by 3 bases, with 11 bases of the junction left unmatched. CDR1 and CDR2 (germline): MNHEY, SMNVEV (reference sequence). The CDR3 loop reads CASSLVPTGLYEQYF. CDR3 sequence (DNA): TGTGCCAGCAGCCTAGTCCCGACAGGGCTCTACGAGCAGTACTTC.

The CDR3 DNA follows: TGTGCCAGCAGCTTAGCTTTGGCTGGCGGTGAGCAGTTCTTC. Translating it yields CASSLALAGGEQFF. The chain links TRBV7-9 to TRBJ2-1; no definite D call. The germline V and J ends were trimmed by 0 bases and 9 bases, with 12 bases remaining between them. CDR1 is SEHNR, CDR2 FQNEAQ, per germline (reference sequence). This CDR3 contains 14 residues.

The chain recombines TRBV2 with TRBJ2-1, with D perhaps TRBD2 (5 bases). Trimming cost V 6 bases and J 0 bases, with 9 bases left between them. CDR3 length equals 14 residues. Germline CDR1 SNHLY, CDR2 FYNNEI. The CDR3 region is CASRRESSYNEQFF. For the CDR3, the DNA is TGTGCCAGCAGACGGGAAAGCTCCTACAATGAGCAGTTCTTC.

The chain couples TRBV6-1 to TRBJ1-5; D is unclear. The CDR3 is made up of 15 amino acids. Germline V lookup: CDR1 MNHNS, CDR2 SASEGT. Trimming left V 5 bases short and J 1 base short, with 12 bases between. The CDR3 DNA follows: TGTGCCAGCAGTCTTTTTGGAAGGAGCAATCAGCCCCAGCATTTT. Residues: CASSLFGRSNQPQHF.

This chain connects TRBV5-4 to TRBJ1-2; TRBD1 aligns across 10 bases. CDR1 SGHNT and CDR2 YYREEE come from the germline V gene (reference sequence). V shed 0 bases and J 2 bases; nucleotides not matched to a gene: 7. The CDR3 contains 17 residues. The CDR3 nucleotides are TGTGCCAGCAGCTTGGGCGGACAGGGGGATAAAAACTATGGCTACACCTTC. This sequence encodes CASSLGGQGDKNYGYTF.

Worth noting for this clone: Other DNA sequences from this sample encode an identical CDR3 as well. The chain has TRBV27 and TRBJ2-7, with 9 bases that match TRBD1. The CDR3 spans 15 residues. CDR1 MNHEY and CDR2 SMNVEV come from the germline V gene (reference sequence). Trimming cost V 0 bases and J 2 bases; bases outside gene matches: 2. The CDR3 bases are TGTGCCAGCAGTTTATCGGGACAGGGCGCCTACGAGCAGTACTTC. It is translated as CASSLSGQGAYEQYF.

A single count supports this clone. The chain couples TRBV4-1 to TRBJ2-1; 8 bases line up with TRBD1. V shed 1 base and J 8 bases; nucleotides not matched to a gene: 7. Germline V gene lookup returns CDR1 MGHRA and CDR2 YSYEKL. The CDR3 contains 15 residues. CDR3 in amino acids: CASSQGTGHLDEQFF. Here the CDR3 DNA reads TGCGCCAGCAGCCAAGGGACAGGGCATCTCGATGAGCAGTTCTTC.

Concerning this clone: The identical CDR3 is also encoded by other nucleotide sequences in the sample. The chain is built from TRBV10-1 and TRBJ2-2; D is undetermined. Germline V gene data show CDR1 as WNHNN and CDR2 as SYGVQD (reference sequence). V was pared by 3 bases and J by 4 bases, with 6 bases between. This CDR3 contains 13 residues. The CDR3 DNA reads as TGCGCCAGCAGTGACGGCGGCACCGGGGAGCTGTTTTTT. Protein product: CASSDGGTGELFF.

V is TRBV9 and J is TRBJ2-3, with TRBD2 matching 8 bases. The V segment lost 6 bases and the J segment 1 base; nucleotides outside the gene matches: 16. This CDR3 comprises 18 residues. CDR1 and CDR2 from the germline V gene are SGDLS and YYNGEE. The CDR3, as DNA: TGTGCCAGCACCTCCGCGGTGAGTGTAGCGGGGCGCACAGATACGCAGTATTTT. This sequence encodes CASTSAVSVAGRTDTQYF.

This CDR3 reads CASSTTGTGGEQPQHF. CDR3 in DNA: TGTGCCAGTAGTACCACCGGGACAGGAGGGGAGCAGCCCCAGCATTTT. The chain recombines TRBV19 with TRBJ1-5, with 8 bases matching TRBD1. The ends lost 4 bases at V and 7 bases at J; junction bases unmatched: 12. Germline CDR1 is LNHDA and CDR2 is SQIVND (reference sequence). The CDR3 has 16 amino acids.

The gene calls are TRBV6-7 and TRBJ1-3, with D unresolved. TRBV6-7 is treated as an ORF (open reading frame) with a function not yet certain. This CDR3 is 15 amino acids long. V lost 6 bases, J lost 2 bases, and 14 bases lay in between. CDR3 amino acids: CASRWTRIPGNTIYF. The CDR3 nucleotides are TGTGCCAGCAGGTGGACGAGGATACCTGGAAACACCATATATTTT.

This chain joins TRBV10-1 and TRBJ2-2; 12 bases match TRBD2. The junction had 5 bases not matched to a gene; V was cut back by 4 bases and J by 2 bases. Per germline, CDR1 WNHNN and CDR2 SYGVQD (reference sequence). The CDR3 runs to 17 residues. This CDR3 is CASSGIGLAGNTGELFF. CDR3 in DNA: TGCGCCAGCAGTGGAATAGGACTAGCGGGAAACACCGGGGAGCTGTTTTTT.

The chain combines TRBV27 with TRBJ1-5, with 7 nucleotides matching TRBD1. The trim removed 3 bases at V and 9 bases at J, leaving 5 bases unmatched. CDR3 size: 13 residues. Germline V lookup: CDR1 MNHEY, CDR2 SMNVEV (reference sequence). Here the CDR3 DNA reads TGTGCCAGCAGTTTTACAGGGGCGGCGCCCCAGCATTTT. This translates into CASSFTGAAPQHF.

The V and J genes are TRBV19 and TRBJ1-1, with D uncertain. The CDR3 loop spans 13 amino acids. CDR1 LNHDA and CDR2 SQIVND come from the germline V gene (reference sequence). V was pared by 5 bases and J by 6 bases, with 13 bases between. This chain's CDR3 is CASSLRTYPEAFF. CDR3 sequence (DNA): TGTGCCAGTAGTCTCCGGACGTACCCTGAAGCTTTCTTT.

V gene TRBV29-1 combines with J gene TRBJ2-5; 11 bases align to TRBD2. Trimming at V came to 4 bases and at J to 2 bases, leaving 9 bases not matched to a gene. Germline lookup yields CDR1 SQVTM and CDR2 ANQGSEA. The CDR3 consists of 16 residues. This CDR3 reads CSVVGWTSGFQETQYF. CDR3 DNA: TGCAGCGTTGTAGGGTGGACTAGCGGGTTTCAAGAGACCCAGTACTTC.